The clone carrying this TCR beta chain was seen a few times. This entry is derived from a study of molecular identifiers for immune sequencing clone quantification. TCRdb independently ran MiXCR on the PCR reads; one entry per CDR3 protein. The sample holds about 640,000 distinct CDR3 sequences; 15% to 20% are singletons and the top ten take 0.75% to 0.95%. Germline loops: CDR1 DFQATT, CDR2 SNEGSKA (reference sequence). Trimming cost V 3 bases and J 0 bases, with 9 bases left between them. This CDR3 has 14 residues. The sequenced sample was naive CD8+ T cells from blood, with Jurkat cell RNA spiked in. Regarding subset: FACS-sorted CD8+CD4-CCR7+CD45RA+ naive T cells. The V gene is TRBV20-1, the J gene TRBJ2-1; tentative D call: TRBD2 (6 bases). This clonotype originated in a human donor in good health. Some libraries in this study had Jurkat cell RNA spiked in. CDR3 coding DNA: TGCAGTGCTAGCGGGGGATACTCCTACAATGAGCAGTTCTTC. Protein product: CSASGGYSYNEQFF.